The entry that follows covers one T cell receptor (beta chain) sequence. This sample is part of a study of chemoradiotherapy in HPV16-positive cancers. Assay used: immunoSEQ multiplex PCR; TCRdb lists only in-frame clones, some missing. The repertoire has some 32,000 clones, about 87% of them found once; the top ten carry 4.5% to 5.5%. The ends were cut back, 2 bases at V and 5 bases at J, with 16 bases in the middle. Germline V gene data show CDR1 as MNHNS and CDR2 as SASEGT. The CDR3 consists of 16 residues. The sequences come from blood, collected from a patient who underwent chemoradiotherapy. The source of this sequence is a human donor with HPV-associated anogenital cancer. The chain has TRBV6-1 and TRBJ1-5; no clear D gene. For the CDR3, the DNA is TGTGCCAGCAGTGAATGGATCAGATCGGCGGATCAGCCCCAGCATTTT. Translating gives CASSEWIRSADQPQHF.